The rows below give T cell receptor beta chains drawn from one sample of a study of metastatic and nonmetastatic thyroid tumors. TCRdb re-called the PCR reads with MiXCR. Of tens of thousands of clones in the sample, approximately 26% were seen once. Sequencing was carried out using blood. The receptors were gathered from a male donor with papillary thyroid cancer or a benign thyroid nodule (not recorded which). Some clones in this sample may be carry-over from other donors' samples. The CDR3 runs from the conserved cysteine through the conserved F or W. The D gene is left open where the match is weak. Expanded clones are given a class, and other clones once, few, many or no size at all.

TRBJ2-3,TRBV20-1,-,TRBD2,17,TGCAGTGCCACAGATGGACTAGCGGGAGGTAGCACAGATACGCAGTATTTT,CSATDGLAGGSTDTQYF
TRBJ2-7,TRBV11-2,-,-,11,TGTGCCAGCAGCCAGTACTACGAGCAGTACTTC,CASSQYYEQYF
TRBJ2-7,TRBV25-1,many,TRBD1,15,TGTGCCAGCAGTGAACGGACAGGGATTGCCTACGAGCAGTACTTC,CASSERTGIAYEQYF
TRBJ2-3,TRBV11-2,-,TRBD2,17,TGTGCCAGCAGCTTAGATCTTGGGACTAGTCCCGCAGATACGCAGTATTTT,CASSLDLGTSPADTQYF
TRBJ2-7,TRBV11-3,-,TRBD1,15,TGTGCCAGCAGCTTAGAGGGGACAGAGTCCTACGAGCAGTACTTC,CASSLEGTESYEQYF
TRBJ2-1,TRBV20-1,many,TRBD2,17,TGCAGTGCTAGATATCCCGGGACTAGCGGGAGCTACAATGAGCAGTTCTTC,CSARYPGTSGSYNEQFF
TRBJ2-5,TRBV10-2,many,-,12,TGCGCCAGCACCGGCACCCAAGAGACCCAGTACTTC,CASTGTQETQYF
TRBJ1-2,TRBV12-3/TRBV12-4,few,TRBD1,14,TGTGCCAGCACCAAGACAGGGGGCTTCTATGGCTACACCTTC,CASTKTGGFYGYTF
TRBJ1-2,TRBV27,many,-,12,TGTGCCAGCAGTTCCCGCGTCTCGGGCTACACCTTC,CASSSRVSGYTF
TRBJ2-2,TRBV6-1,many,TRBD1,17,TGTGCCAGCAGTGAACTACAGGGGGCGGGGGTCACCGGGGAGCTGTTTTTT,CASSELQGAGVTGELFF
TRBJ2-5,TRBV5-1,-,-,16,TGCGCCAGCAGCCTGGAGGCTAGCAGCCTCCAAGAGACCCAGTACTTC,CASSLEASSLQETQYF
TRBJ1-2,TRBV20-1,many,-,14,TGCAGTGCGAGAGACAGTTACACTAACTATGGCTACACCTTC,CSARDSYTNYGYTF
TRBJ1-6,TRBV12-3/TRBV12-4,-,-,13,TGTGCCAGCAGTTTCCGGCGGCATTCACCCCTCCACTTT,CASSFRRHSPLHF
TRBJ2-5,TRBV27,few,-,13,TGTGCCAGCAGTTTATCGAGGTTCGAGACCCAGTACTTC,CASSLSRFETQYF
TRBJ1-1,TRBV5-1,many,-,15,TGCGCCAGCAGCCCGCCGGGCAGGCCGGACACTGAAGCTTTCTTT,CASSPPGRPDTEAFF
TRBJ2-3,TRBV20-1,-,TRBD2,15,TGCAGTTTACTCAGGCGGGAGACGGGGGCAGATACGCAGTATTTT,CSLLRRETGADTQYF
TRBJ1-2,TRBV18,medium-sized,-,12,TGTGCCAGCTCACTAGGGACAATCGGCTACACCTTC,CASSLGTIGYTF
TRBJ1-1,TRBV6-2/TRBV6-3,few,-,15,TGTGCCAGCAGTCTACAGAGTATCATGAACACTGAAGCTTTCTTT,CASSLQSIMNTEAFF
TRBJ2-5,TRBV18,many,-,13,TGTGCCAGCTCACGCAACAGTCAAGAGACCCAGTACTTC,CASSRNSQETQYF
TRBJ1-2,TRBV28,few,-,13,TGTGCCAGCAGTGGACATATCATGGATGGCTACACCTTC,CASSGHIMDGYTF
TRBJ1-2,TRBV5-1,-,TRBD1,15,TGCGCCAGCAGACCCCGACAGGGAACTAACTATGGCTACACCTTC,CASRPRQGTNYGYTF
TRBJ1-5,TRBV28,-,TRBD1,15,TGTGCCAGCATCAGGGACAGGCTGGGGAATCAGCCCCAGCATTTT,CASIRDRLGNQPQHF
TRBJ2-1,TRBV20-1,many,-,11,TGCAGTGCTAGATTGCCCCCCGAGCAGTTCTTC,CSARLPPEQFF
TRBJ1-2,TRBV30,few,-,12,TGTGCCTGCAAACAAGGGGACTATGGCTACACCTTC,CACKQGDYGYTF
TRBJ1-5,TRBV7-2,-,-,13,TGTGCCAGCAGCTGGGGGAATGGACAGCCCCAGCATTTT,CASSWGNGQPQHF
TRBJ2-1,TRBV28,many,-,17,TGTGCCAGCAGTCTTCGATCAGGGGTGAGCTCCTACAATGAGCAGTTCTTC,CASSLRSGVSSYNEQFF
TRBJ2-3,TRBV18,many,TRBD1,14,TGTGCCAGCTCACCGGGACAGGGTACAGATACGCAGTATTTT,CASSPGQGTDTQYF
TRBJ2-7,TRBV14,many,TRBD1,15,TGTGCCAGCAGCCGAATCGGGACAGGGGGCAACGAGCAGTACTTC,CASSRIGTGGNEQYF
TRBJ1-6,TRBV11-2,-,-,15,TGTGCCAGCAGCGACCCAGGCCCGGGGAGTTCACCCCTCCACTTT,CASSDPGPGSSPLHF
TRBJ2-1,TRBV25-1,few,-,15,TGTGCCAGCAGTGGGGCTTCGGACGGATACAATGAGCAGTTCTTC,CASSGASDGYNEQFF
TRBJ1-2,TRBV7-2,-,-,17,TGTGCCAGCAGCCTAACGTCGGGCAGGAGCCTTGGCTATGGCTACACCTTC,CASSLTSGRSLGYGYTF
TRBJ1-6,TRBV28,few,TRBD1,14,TGTGCCAGCTCAACTCGGACAGGGGTATCACCCCTCCACTTT,CASSTRTGVSPLHF
TRBJ2-7,TRBV2,few,TRBD1,15,TGTGCCAGCAGTGCGATAACAGGGGGATGGGGCGAGCAGTACTTC,CASSAITGGWGEQYF
TRBJ1-1,TRBV5-1,many,-,15,TGCGCCAGCAGCCTAGGGGCCGTAAAAAACACTGAAGCTTTCTTT,CASSLGAVKNTEAFF
TRBJ1-2,TRBV27,many,-,12,TGTGCCAGCAGTTTATCAGGGATCGGCTACACCTTC,CASSLSGIGYTF
TRBJ2-3,TRBV24-1,many,-,15,TGTGCCACCAGTGATCCAAGGTCTGTTGGGTATACGCAGTATTTT,CATSDPRSVGYTQYF
TRBJ1-2,TRBV27,-,-,14,TGTGCCAGCAGTCCAGTTACAGCACTCTATGGCTACACCTTC,CASSPVTALYGYTF
TRBJ2-5,TRBV30,-,-,13,TGTGCCTGGAGTGTGACTCGGCAAGAGACCCAGTACTTC,CAWSVTRQETQYF
TRBJ2-2,TRBV20-1,-,-,14,TGCAGTGCTCGAAGCCAATGGGGCACCGGGGAGCTGTTTTTT,CSARSQWGTGELFF
TRBJ2-1,TRBV5-1,few,-,15,TGCGCCATCAGCTTTTGTAATGTGGGGAACAATGAGCAGTTCTTC,CAISFCNVGNNEQFF
TRBJ2-7,TRBV11-2,-,-,12,TGTGCCAGCCACGACGATCAGTACGAGCAGTACTTC,CASHDDQYEQYF
TRBJ2-3,TRBV14,many,-,12,TGTGCCAGCAGCCAGGTGGGGGGTACGCAGTATTTT,CASSQVGGTQYF
TRBJ1-1,TRBV28,-,TRBD1,17,TGTGCCAGCAGTCTCGGACAGGGAATTTTCGGGAACACTGAAGCTTTCTTT,CASSLGQGIFGNTEAFF
TRBJ1-2,TRBV28,many,-,13,TGTGCCAGCAGTTTAAACGGAAACTATGGCTACACCTTC,CASSLNGNYGYTF
TRBJ2-7,TRBV7-8,many,TRBD2,14,TGTGCCAGCAGCTTCGGGGGGGCCATGTACGAGCAGTACTTC,CASSFGGAMYEQYF
TRBJ2-5,TRBV2,many,-,13,TGTGCCAGCAGTGAATATCGTAGAGAGACCCAGTACTTC,CASSEYRRETQYF
TRBJ2-1,TRBV9,-,TRBD1,14,TGTGCCAGCAGCGACCCGGGACAGGCTTCGGAGCAGTTCTTC,CASSDPGQASEQFF
TRBJ1-1,TRBV27,many,-,14,TGTGCCAGCAGTTTTCACGGGGGATACACTGAAGCTTTCTTT,CASSFHGGYTEAFF
TRBJ2-6,TRBV5-4,many,-,17,TGTGCCAGCAGCTTAGTTTCTGGCGCCGAGTGGGCCAACGTCCTGACTTTC,CASSLVSGAEWANVLTF
TRBJ2-7,TRBV4-2,few,TRBD2,15,TGTGCCAGCAGCCAAGGGCTAGCGGAACAATACGAGCAGTACTTC,CASSQGLAEQYEQYF
TRBJ2-3,TRBV7-9,-,-,14,TGTGCCAGCAGCCCACAGGGGGGGAAAGATACGCAGTATTTT,CASSPQGGKDTQYF
TRBJ2-7,TRBV27,many,-,14,TGTGCCAGCAACATAAGATCAGAGCTCTACGAGCAGTACTTC,CASNIRSELYEQYF
TRBJ2-1,TRBV18,-,-,12,TGTGCCAGCTCACGCAGAGATAATGAGCAGTTCTTC,CASSRRDNEQFF
TRBJ2-1,TRBV4-1,many,TRBD2,16,TGCGCCAGCAGCCAAGATCGCAGCGGGAGGGCCTATGAGCAGTTCTTC,CASSQDRSGRAYEQFF
TRBJ2-3,TRBV6-2/TRBV6-3,-,TRBD1,15,TGTGCCAGCAGTACCGGGACAGGGGCCACAGATACGCAGTATTTT,CASSTGTGATDTQYF
TRBJ2-5,TRBV28,many,-,14,TGTGCCAGCAGTTTGAGGAGCGAGCAAGAGACCCAGTACTTC,CASSLRSEQETQYF
TRBJ1-1,TRBV6-1,few,-,14,TGTGCCAGCAGCACAGGGCTAGCGAACACTGAAGCTTTCTTT,CASSTGLANTEAFF
TRBJ1-5,TRBV6-1,many,TRBD1,17,TGTGCCAGCCTACACTACCCGGGACAGGGGTTAAATCAGCCCCAGCATTTT,CASLHYPGQGLNQPQHF
TRBJ1-2,TRBV12-3/TRBV12-4,-,-,11,TGTGCCAGCAGGCTAGGACAGACCTACACCTTC,CASRLGQTYTF